These 9 T cell receptor beta chains came from one sample sequenced in a study of cytomegalovirus exposure and HLA in healthy donors. PCR was performed using 60 Vbeta and 13 Jbeta primers. The table came from immunoSEQ multiplex PCR; TCRdb's copy has only in-frame clones and leaves some out. Here the sample spans approximately 150,000 clones, roughly 79% being singletons. Sequenced material: PBMCs. The receptors shown here come from a man aged 40-50 years in good health and CMV-seronegative.

The chain has TRBV2 and TRBJ2-7; D possibly corresponds to TRBD1 (5 bases). Germline CDR1 and CDR2: SNHLY and FYNNEI. The V and J ends lost 2 bases and 2 bases respectively, with 7 bases between them. The length of the CDR3 is 13 residues. In nucleotides, the CDR3 is TGTGCCAGCAGTGAACAGGGAACCTACGAGCAGTACGTC. Encoded protein: CASSEQGTYEQYV.

The V and J genes are TRBV4-1 and TRBJ2-1; 8 bases match TRBD1. Unmatched junction bases numbered 8, after V lost 2 bases and J lost 2 bases. This CDR3 has 17 residues. Germline V CDR1 and CDR2: MGHRA, YSYEKL. In DNA form, the CDR3 reads TGCGCCAGCAGCCAAAAGGACAGGGTAGGACCCTACAATGAGCAGTTCTTC. Amino acids: CASSQKDRVGPYNEQFF.

The chain links TRBV28 to TRBJ2-7, with TRBD2 identical over 7 bases. The CDR3 length is 13 residues. Germline trimming cut 8 bases from V and 5 bases from J; bases unmatched to any gene: 9. Per the germline V gene, CDR1 is MDHEN and CDR2 is SYDVKM. The CDR3 sequence: CASLSGSDNEQYF. CDR3 sequence (DNA): TGTGCCAGCCTTAGCGGGTCCGACAACGAGCAGTACTTC. Based on the CDR3 plus reference TRBV28 and TRBJ2-7, the full variable domain is DVKVTQSSRYLVKRTGEKVFLECVQDMDHENMFWYRQDPGLGLRLIYFSYDVKMKEKGDIPEGYSVSREKKERFSLILESASTNQTSMYLCASLSGSDNEQYFGPGTRLTVT.

V and J are TRBV7-6 and TRBJ2-7; 8 positions agree with TRBD1. Germline values: CDR1 SGHVS, CDR2 FNYEAQ. This CDR3 region has 15 residues. The V and J ends lost 5 bases and 2 bases, in that order; junction bases with no gene match: 8. CDR3 DNA: TGTGCCAGCAGCAGAACCGGGACAGGCACCTACGAGCAGTACTTC. Residues: CASSRTGTGTYEQYF.

The chain couples TRBV7-3 to TRBJ2-1; 7 bases match TRBD1. The length of the CDR3 is 16 residues. Germline V gene data show CDR1 as SGHTA and CDR2 as FQGTGA. The trim removed 5 bases at V and 3 bases at J, leaving 10 bases unmatched. The CDR3 loop reads CASSPGGFQNYNEQFF. CDR3 nucleotides: TGTGCCAGCAGCCCAGGGGGATTCCAAAACTACAATGAGCAGTTCTTC.

This clone was detected once. The chain combines TRBV6-1 with TRBJ2-7, with TRBD1 matching over 10 bases. The trim removed 8 bases at V and 4 bases at J, leaving 8 bases unmatched. The CDR3 is 14 amino acids. CDR1 MNHNS and CDR2 SASEGT come from the germline V gene. The DNA for the CDR3 is TGTGCCAGCTCTCCGACAGGGGGCGGATACGAGCAGTACGTC. Protein: CASSPTGGGYEQYV.

The rearrangement uses TRBV6-1 and TRBJ1-2, with 10 bases lining up with TRBD1. CDR1 and CDR2 from the germline V gene are MNHNS and SASEGT. This CDR3 is 15 amino acids long. V dropped 1 base and J dropped 7; count of bases not matched to a gene: 6. CDR3 coding DNA: TGTGCCAGCAGTGAAGGGGACAGGGGAATGACTGGCTACACCTTC. The encoded protein is CASSEGDRGMTGYTF.

This clone showed up just a few times. CDR3 nucleotide sequence: TGTGCCAGCAGCGGGGAGAGGGAGGCTTTCGGAAACACCATATATTTT. It codes for CASSGEREAFGNTIYF. V usage is TRBV7-9 and J usage is TRBJ1-3; D gene uncertain. This CDR3 is built from 16 residues. Germline CDR1 and CDR2: SEHNR and FQNEAQ (reference sequence). Deletions cut 5 bases from V and 4 bases from J, with 18 bases between.

J is TRBJ2-1 and V is TRBV9, with D tentatively TRBD2 (5 bases). The CDR3 covers 15 residues. The germline V gene has CDR1 SGDLS and CDR2 YYNGEE. Trimming shortened V by 3 bases and J by 0 bases, and 10 bases separated the two germline ends. The CDR3 nucleotides are TGTGCCAGCAGCGCGCGGGTTAGCTCCTACAATGAGCAGTTCTTC. This sequence encodes CASSARVSSYNEQFF.